The 30 T cell receptor beta chains below all came from one sample that was sequenced in a study of T cell responses to AZD1222 COVID-19 vaccine. Assay: immunoSEQ multiplex PCR; the TCRdb copy retains only in-frame clones and omits some. The sample lists 170,000 or so clones, 87% occurring once. The specimen comprised peripheral blood, sampled on day 0 of AZD1222 vaccination. These receptors were taken from an adult in good health.

The chain links TRBV6-1 to TRBJ1-4, with unresolved D. V was clipped by 1 base and J by 5 bases, with 11 bases between them. Germline-derived CDR1 and CDR2 are MNHNS and SASEGT. The length of the CDR3 is 15 residues. The CDR3 protein is CASSEERRLNEKLFF. CDR3 nucleotide sequence: TGTGCCAGCAGTGAAGAGCGTAGGTTGAATGAAAAACTGTTTTTT.

This rearrangement joins TRBV27 to TRBJ2-7; 15 nucleotides align to TRBD2. CDR1 is MNHEY and CDR2 is SMNVEV in the germline V gene (reference sequence). V dropped 3 bases and J dropped 5; count of bases not matched to a gene: 8. This CDR3 region has 17 residues. The CDR3 loop reads CASSFRTSGRGFHEQYF. In DNA form, the CDR3 reads TGTGCCAGCAGTTTTCGGACTAGCGGGAGGGGATTCCACGAGCAGTACTTC.

CDR3 loop: CASSLVRDRGGYTF. Written as DNA, the CDR3 is TGTGCCAGCAGCTTAGTCCGGGACAGAGGCGGCTACACCTTC. The rearrangement joins TRBV11-2 to TRBJ1-2; 7 nucleotides line up with TRBD1. Germline lookup yields CDR1 SGHAT and CDR2 FQNNGV. The V and J ends lost 1 base and 8 bases, in that order; junction bases with no gene match: 7. The CDR3 totals 14 residues. The full variable domain, completed using reference TRBV11-2 and TRBJ1-2, is EAGVAQSPRYKIIEKRQSVAFWCNPISGHATLYWYQQILGQGPKLLIQFQNNGVVDDSQLPKDRFSAERLKGVDSTLKIQPAKLEDSAVYLCASSLVRDRGGYTFGSGTRLTVV.

The chain recombines TRBV7-2 with TRBJ2-7; TRBD2 matches 11 bases. The CDR3 contains 14 residues. Germline CDR1 SGHTA, CDR2 FQGNSA. V was pared by 3 bases and J by 5 bases, with 3 bases of the junction left unmatched. CDR3 nucleotide sequence: TGTGCCAGCAGCTTCACTAGCGGGAGAAACGAGCAGTACTTC. This gives the protein CASSFTSGRNEQYF.

V usage is TRBV9 and J usage is TRBJ2-7, with 12 bases identical to TRBD1. The CDR3 runs 14 residues. Germline CDR1 is SGDLS and CDR2 is YYNGEE. Trimming took 4 bases from V and 6 from J; bases not matched to a gene: 5. CDR3 DNA: TGTGCCAGCAGCTCCGGGACAGGGGGCTCCGAGCAGTACTTC. It translates to CASSSGTGGSEQYF.

The gene calls are TRBV19 and TRBJ2-7; D not resolved. The CDR3 totals 14 residues. Trimming took off 4 bases at V and 3 bases at J, with 13 bases between the two ends. Germline values: CDR1 LNHDA, CDR2 SQIVND (reference sequence). The CDR3 nucleotides are TGTGCCAGTAGTACGTGGGGTGTCAACTACGAGCAGTACTTC. This sequence encodes CASSTWGVNYEQYF.

The J gene is TRBJ1-1, the V gene TRBV18; 10 bases map to TRBD1. Germline trimming cut 3 bases from V and 1 base from J; bases unmatched to any gene: 5. Looked up from germline, CDR1 is KGHSH and CDR2 is LQKENI. CDR3 length: 16 residues. The CDR3 sequence is CASSPIGTGANTEAFF. Written as DNA, the CDR3 is TGTGCCAGCTCACCGATAGGGACAGGGGCGAACACTGAAGCTTTCTTT. Combining the CDR3 with reference TRBV18 and TRBJ1-1 gives the whole variable domain NAGVMQNPRHLVRRRGQEARLRCSPMKGHSHVYWYRQLPEEGLKFMVYLQKENIIDESGMPKERFSAEFPKEGPSILRIQQVVRGDSAAYFCASSPIGTGANTEAFFGQGTRLTVV.

The CDR3 DNA sequence: TGTGCCAGCAGCTTACTAGCGGGCGCGTACAATGAGCAGTTCTTC. Protein sequence: CASSLLAGAYNEQFF. This sequence joins TRBV11-3 and TRBJ2-1; 8 bases align to TRBD2. Per germline, CDR1 SGHNT and CDR2 YENEEA. Trimming at V came to 2 bases and at J to 4 bases, leaving 4 bases not matched to a gene. CDR3 length: 15 residues.

The chain combines TRBV5-1 with TRBJ2-1; no reliable D call. This CDR3 has 13 amino acids. Germline assignment: CDR1 SGHRS and CDR2 YFSETQ. V dropped 5 bases and J dropped 0 bases, with 6 bases sitting between them. The CDR3, as DNA: TGCGCCAGCAGTTCGAACTCCTACAATGAGCAGTTCTTC. Protein sequence: CASSSNSYNEQFF.

The chain combines TRBV6-5 with TRBJ2-1; D might be TRBD1 (7 bases). The length of the CDR3 is 15 residues. CDR1 and CDR2 (germline): MNHEY, SVGAGI. V lost 5 bases to trimming and J lost 3 bases, with 14 bases between them. The DNA of the CDR3 is TGTGCCAGCAGTCGGGAGTGGGACAGCTACAATGAGCAGTTCTTC. As protein: CASSREWDSYNEQFF.

The V call is TRBV19, the J call TRBJ1-1; D is perhaps TRBD1 (6 bases). Per germline, CDR1 LNHDA and CDR2 SQIVND (reference sequence). V was shortened by 6 bases and J by 7 bases, with 12 bases between the two germline ends. The CDR3 contains 12 residues. This CDR3 is CASRDSPGEAFF. The CDR3 nucleotides read TGTGCCAGTAGGGACAGCCCCGGTGAAGCTTTCTTT.

This rearrangement joins TRBV6-5 to TRBJ1-5; D is ambiguous. Germline loops: CDR1 MNHEY, CDR2 SVGAGI. This CDR3 comprises 14 residues. V lost 5 bases and J 3 bases, leaving 11 bases between the germline ends. Written as DNA, the CDR3 is TGTGCCAGCAGTCATCAGGTGGCCAATCAGCCCCAGCATTTT. Encoded protein: CASSHQVANQPQHF.

The chain carries TRBV4-1 and TRBJ2-1; D is unclear. Trimming stripped 1 base from V and 10 bases from J, with 11 bases between. The CDR3 has 13 residues. Germline V lookup: CDR1 MGHRA, CDR2 YSYEKL. CDR3 sequence (DNA): TGCGCCAGCAGCCAAGTGGCGGTGGGGGAGCAGTTCTTC. This gives the protein CASSQVAVGEQFF.

This clone has more than one count but fewer than ten. The V call is TRBV30, the J call TRBJ1-1; D gene unclear. This CDR3 region has 13 residues. Germline CDR1 and CDR2: GTSNPN and SVGIG (reference sequence). V dropped 2 bases and J dropped 1 base, with 8 bases sitting between them. In DNA, the CDR3 is TGTGCCTGGAGTTCCGGCACGAACACTGAAGCTTTCTTT. Amino acids: CAWSSGTNTEAFF.

The V call is TRBV5-4, the J call TRBJ2-7; 8 bases fit TRBD1. The V gene's germline CDR1 is SGHNT and CDR2 YYREEE (reference sequence). The CDR3 totals 15 residues. With 5 bases clipped from V and 3 bases from J, the junction kept 10 bases outside the gene matches. CDR3 coding DNA: TGTGCCAGCAGTGACAGGGGAAACAAGGACTACGAGCAGTACTTC. Protein sequence: CASSDRGNKDYEQYF.

CDR3 amino acids: CAWRGTNEKLFF. The CDR3 bases are TGTGCCTGGAGGGGCACTAATGAAAAACTGTTTTTT. This chain uses TRBV30 with TRBJ1-4; D remains unclear. The CDR3 contains 12 residues. CDR1 is GTSNPN, CDR2 SVGIG, per germline (reference sequence). V gave up 3 bases and J gave up 2 bases, with 4 bases separating them.

The V and J genes are TRBV19 and TRBJ1-5; D is possibly TRBD1 (6 bases). Germline lookup yields CDR1 LNHDA and CDR2 SQIVND (reference sequence). This CDR3 comprises 14 residues. V dropped 10 bases and J dropped 6 bases, with 19 bases sitting between them. This chain's CDR3 is CATEWGGGRQPQHF. DNA of the CDR3: TGTGCCACCGAATGGGGGGGCGGCCGTCAGCCCCAGCATTTT.

The gene calls are TRBV6-6 and TRBJ2-5, with a weak D call TRBD2 (6 bases). The CDR3 has 14 residues. V was pared by 2 bases and J by 4 bases, with 11 bases between. The germline gives CDR1 MNHNY, CDR2 SVGAGI (reference sequence). CDR3 protein: CASSYGGNGETQYF. The CDR3 nucleotides are TGTGCCAGCAGTTACGGGGGGAACGGAGAGACCCAGTACTTC.

The rearrangement joins TRBV19 to TRBJ2-3; 8 bases match TRBD2. Per germline, CDR1 LNHDA and CDR2 SQIVND (reference sequence). The CDR3 is 18 amino acids. V lost 0 bases to trimming and J lost 4 bases; unmatched junction nucleotides: 12. The CDR3 DNA reads TGTGCCAGTAGTATAGACCTCCCGGGACTAGAAGGCCCAGATACGCAGTATTTT. This sequence encodes CASSIDLPGLEGPDTQYF.

The sample holds one count of this clone. V and J are TRBV4-2 and TRBJ2-3; tentatively, D is TRBD1 or TRBD2 (5 bases each). The CDR3 runs 19 residues. V was cut by 1 base and J by 6 bases, with 26 bases left in between. Germline CDR1 is LGHNA and CDR2 is YNFKEQ. CDR3 in DNA: TGTGCCAGCAGCCAAGGCAATCCTGGGACGTTCGTCGATTGGGATACGCAGTATTTT. Protein: CASSQGNPGTFVDWDTQYF.

V gene TRBV30 combines with J gene TRBJ2-1; 10 bases line up with TRBD2. Germline-derived CDR1 and CDR2 are GTSNPN and SVGIG (reference sequence). This CDR3 contains 15 residues. The ends lost 5 bases at V and 5 bases at J; junction bases unmatched: 9. CDR3 sequence: CAWHTPGLANNEQFF. DNA of the CDR3: TGTGCCTGGCACACCCCGGGACTAGCGAACAATGAGCAGTTCTTC.

This rearrangement joins TRBV7-9 to TRBJ2-7, with a possible D match to TRBD1 (5 bases). Germline V gene data show CDR1 as SEHNR and CDR2 as FQNEAQ (reference sequence). The CDR3 covers 17 residues. Trimming took 5 bases from V and 3 from J, leaving 23 bases between them. The CDR3 DNA is TGTGCCAGCAGCGACGGCGGTAGGGGCCCATTATTCTACGAGCAGTACTTC. Translation: CASSDGGRGPLFYEQYF.

DNA of the CDR3: TGTGCCAGTAGCCCACCGGACTCTACAAACTACGAGCAGTACTTC. Residues: CASSPPDSTNYEQYF. V and J are TRBV19 and TRBJ2-7; D is possibly TRBD2 (5 bases). CDR3 length equals 15 residues. The germline V gene encodes CDR1 LNHDA and CDR2 SQIVND (reference sequence). V lost 6 bases and J 3 bases, leaving 18 bases between the germline ends. The whole variable domain, remainder taken from reference TRBV19 and TRBJ2-7, is DGGITQSPKYLFRKEGQNVTLSCEQNLNHDAMYWYRQDPGQGLRLIYYSQIVNDFQKGDIAEGYSVSREKKESFPLTVTSAQKNPTAFYLCASSPPDSTNYEQYFGPGTRLTVT.

The V gene is TRBV6-1, the J gene TRBJ1-1; maybe TRBD1 (5 bases). V lost 3 bases, J lost 6 bases, and 8 bases lay in between. This CDR3 spans 12 amino acids. Germline loops: CDR1 MNHNS, CDR2 SASEGT. Here the CDR3 reads CASSDTGPEAFF. As DNA, the CDR3 is TGTGCCAGCAGTGACACGGGGCCTGAAGCTTTCTTT.

The V and J genes are TRBV27 and TRBJ1-6; maybe TRBD1 (5 bases). V was clipped by 6 bases and J by 7 bases, with 16 bases between them. Germline CDR1 MNHEY, CDR2 SMNVEV (reference sequence). CDR3 length: 15 amino acids. The CDR3 sequence: CASSPGTFKNSPLHF. The CDR3 region has the DNA TGTGCCAGCAGCCCCGGGACTTTTAAAAATTCACCCCTCCACTTT.

The J gene is TRBJ1-5, the V gene TRBV18; D might be TRBD1 (6 bases). The V gene lost 2 bases and the J gene lost 3 bases, with 17 bases spanning the gap. This CDR3 region has 17 residues. Per germline, CDR1 KGHSH and CDR2 LQKENI. CDR3 DNA: TGTGCCAGCTCACCAACGACGGGCAGGGGAGACAATCAGCCCCAGCATTTT. This codes for CASSPTTGRGDNQPQHF. The full variable domain, its missing parts supplied by reference TRBV18 and TRBJ1-5, is NAGVMQNPRHLVRRRGQEARLRCSPMKGHSHVYWYRQLPEEGLKFMVYLQKENIIDESGMPKERFSAEFPKEGPSILRIQQVVRGDSAAYFCASSPTTGRGDNQPQHFGDGTRLSIL.

The chain links TRBV5-1 to TRBJ2-6; no clear D gene. Germline loops: CDR1 SGHRS, CDR2 YFSETQ. The CDR3 runs to 15 residues. The V end was cut by 5 bases, the J end by 0 bases, with 9 bases between. The CDR3 sequence is CASRVGSSGANVLTF. CDR3 bases: TGCGCCAGCAGAGTAGGCAGCTCTGGGGCCAACGTCCTGACTTTC.

V usage is TRBV7-2 and J usage is TRBJ2-7, with 10 bases fitting TRBD2. Germline V gives CDR1 SGHTA, CDR2 FQGNSA. J lost 4 bases, V lost 5 bases, and 11 bases had no gene match. CDR3 size: 16 residues. This CDR3 is CASSPNPSGRLYEQYF. For the CDR3, the DNA is TGTGCCAGCAGCCCAAACCCTAGCGGGAGACTTTACGAGCAGTACTTC.

The rearrangement uses TRBV27 and TRBJ2-2; 14 nucleotides match TRBD2. CDR1 MNHEY and CDR2 SMNVEV come from the germline V gene (reference sequence). The CDR3 length is 15 residues. After removal of 6 bases from V and 7 bases from J, the junction contained 4 bases not matched to a gene. CDR3 nucleotides: TGTGCCAGCAGAGGGACTAGCGGGAGCCTCGGGGAGCTGTTTTTT. It encodes CASRGTSGSLGELFF.

CDR3 residues: CASSVAPGGSQYF. CDR3 nucleotides: TGTGCCAGCAGCGTAGCCCCAGGCGGGTCCCAGTACTTC. This chain uses TRBV9 with TRBJ2-5, with D maybe TRBD2 (5 bases). From germline, CDR1 is SGDLS and CDR2 YYNGEE. The CDR3 runs 13 residues. V was cut by 0 bases and J by 9 bases, with 12 bases left in between.